This T cell receptor beta chain was recovered during a study of T-cell reconstitution after alpha-beta-depleted transplantation in children. Unique molecular identifiers featured in how the TCRbeta library was prepared. Via MiXCR, TCRdb re-called the PCR reads, giving one row per CDR3 protein. The sample yields approximately 170,000 distinct CDR3 sequences, approximately 12% seen once. This clonotype was counted at least ten times. Its target is not known. Whole-study results and caveats: There were some patients whose high TCRbeta diversity at day 60 came from surviving recipient T cells and thymic progenitors. When one year had passed after transplant, most T-cell counts and diversity came from newly produced T cells. Several hundred expanded graft clones reportedly gave rise to the alpha-beta T cells present about two months after transplant.

This clonotype was sampled from a boy between 2 and 10 years old with acute myeloid leukemia, due to receive a stem cell transplant. The source material was PBMCs, sampled before TCRalphabeta/CD19-depleted stem cell transplant.

The CDR3 sequence is CSAEGGTSGYNEQFF. DNA for the CDR3: TGCAGTGCGGAGGGTGGGACTAGCGGTTACAATGAGCAGTTCTTC. This rearrangement joins TRBV20-1 to TRBJ2-1; 11 bases match TRBD2. The length of the CDR3 is 15 residues. CDR1 is DFQATT and CDR2 is SNEGSKA in the germline V gene (reference sequence). After removal of 6 bases from V and 4 bases from J, the junction contained 8 bases not matched to a gene.